This passage covers 10 T cell receptor beta chains from one sample sequenced in a study of T cell repertoires in cytomegalovirus infection. TCRdb reprocessed the reads with MiXCR, giving one entry per CDR3 protein. The data show about 160,000 distinct CDR3 sequences, over 15% seen once. Sequencing was performed on CD8+ T cells from PBMCs. Receptors originate from a human donor in good health (CMV status not recorded). Some clones in this sample may be carry-over from other donors' samples.

CDR3 bases: TGCAGTGCTAGTGGCGGTCCCTACGAGCAGTACTTC. It specifies CSASGGPYEQYF. The chain employs TRBV20-1 and TRBJ2-7; D uncertain. The CDR3 consists of 12 residues. The V end lost 3 bases, the J end lost 2 bases, and 8 bases lay between the germline ends. CDR1 and CDR2 (germline): DFQATT, SNEGSKA (reference sequence).

The table lists this clonotype with a few counts. This chain uses TRBV29-1 with TRBJ2-3; a weak D match, TRBD1 (5 bases). V shed 7 bases and J shed 3 bases, with 14 bases lying between them. The CDR3 loop spans 13 amino acids. Germline V gives CDR1 SQVTM, CDR2 ANQGSEA. This CDR3 is CSAPAPGTDTQYF. In DNA, the CDR3 is TGCAGCGCCCCTGCCCCAGGGACAGATACGCAGTATTTT.

The V and J genes are TRBV9 and TRBJ2-3, with D unresolved. Germline CDR1 SGDLS, CDR2 YYNGEE. CDR3 length: 13 residues. The V gene lost 6 bases and the J gene lost 0 bases, with 8 bases spanning the gap. The DNA of the CDR3 is TGTGCCAGCAACCCCGGTAGCACAGATACGCAGTATTTT. Translation: CASNPGSTDTQYF.

This clonotype came up a few times. The genes are TRBV5-6 and TRBJ1-2, with a weak D call TRBD1 (5 bases). In germline, CDR1 is SGHDT, CDR2 YYEEEE. V was clipped by 3 bases and J by 5 bases, with 14 bases between them. CDR3 length: 14 residues. CDR3 nucleotides: TGTGCCAGCAGCTATCCCGGGACCTTTTATGGCTACACCTTC. Translating gives CASSYPGTFYGYTF.

This clonotype was recorded a few times. The chain couples TRBV7-2 to TRBJ1-1; unclear D gene. The CDR3 loop spans 11 amino acids. V was clipped by 3 bases and J by 5 bases, with 4 bases between them. Germline CDR1 and CDR2: SGHTA and FQGNSA. Written as DNA, the CDR3 is TGTGCCAGCAGCTTCCGGACTGAAGCTTTCTTT. Protein sequence: CASSFRTEAFF.

J is TRBJ1-1 and V is TRBV7-9, with D uncertain. The germline CDR1 and CDR2 sequences are SEHNR and FQNEAQ (reference sequence). Trimming left V 1 base short and J 6 bases short, with 6 bases between. The CDR3 loop spans 12 amino acids. CDR3 sequence: CASSLVVAEAFF. Written as DNA, the CDR3 is TGTGCCAGCAGCTTAGTCGTGGCTGAAGCTTTCTTT.

Comment on this clonotype: A read error may produce the germline difference seen at one junction end. V and J are TRBV14 and TRBJ2-7; D is uncertain. CDR1 and CDR2 (germline): SGHDN, FVKESK. CDR3 length: 14 amino acids. CDR3 sequence reads: CASSQVVDSCEQYF. DNA for the CDR3: TGTGCCAGCAGCCAAGTCGTTGATTCCTGCGAGCAGTACTTC.

V is TRBV4-3 and J is TRBJ2-1; TRBD2 matches at 12 bases. Germline-derived CDR1 and CDR2 are LGHNA and YSLEER. V dropped 8 bases and J dropped 4; count of bases not matched to a gene: 6. The CDR3 sequence is 15 residues long. CDR3 nucleotide sequence: TGCGCCAGCGCCCCCGGGACTAGCGGGTACAATGAGCAGTTCTTC. As protein: CASAPGTSGYNEQFF.

The CDR3 loop reads CASSGAAGSTDTQYF. CDR3 coding DNA: TGTGCCAGCAGTGGGGCTGCGGGTAGCACAGATACGCAGTATTTT. The chain recombines TRBV6-1 with TRBJ2-3, with D perhaps TRBD2 (5 bases). The CDR3 is 15 amino acids. Trimming removed 4 bases at V and 0 bases at J, with 11 bases between. Germline V gene data show CDR1 as MNHNS and CDR2 as SASEGT.

V is TRBV7-3 and J is TRBJ2-1, with D hard to call. There are 13 residues in the CDR3. V lost 5 bases, J lost 10 bases, and 15 bases lay in between. CDR1 and CDR2 (germline): SGHTA, FQGTGA. DNA for the CDR3: TGTGCCAGCAGCCCCATATACGACGGGGAGCAGTTCTTC. Translated, it gives CASSPIYDGEQFF. Based on the CDR3 plus reference TRBV7-3 and TRBJ2-1, the full variable domain is GAGVSQTPSNKVTEKGKYVELRCDPISGHTALYWYRQSLGQGPEFLIYFQGTGAADDSGLPNDRFFAVRPEGSVSTLKIQRTERGDSAVYLCASSPIYDGEQFFGPGTRLTVL.